This T cell receptor beta chain was recovered during a study of blood T cell repertoires in COVID-19. Study-wide background: Material from acute and convalescent COVID-19 was sourced from the United States, Italy and Spain. Sample material is recorded as cDNA or gDNA derived from T cells, B-cell-depleted T cells, or PBMCs.

Authors' methods: Estimation of nucleated cell counts relied on the amplification of reference gene primers. Some clones are missing from TCRdb's copy, which holds only in-frame ones; the method was immunoSEQ multiplex PCR. The D gene and trimming were derived from the DNA, and the V and J assignments and clone size from that table. Seen here are tens of thousands of clones, around 85% observed once, and the top ten hold 50% to 75%. CDR3 length equals 14 residues. V gave up 6 bases and J gave up 0 bases; unmatched junction bases: 4. The germline V gene has CDR1 MNHEY and CDR2 SMNVEV (reference sequence).

The rearrangement links TRBV27 to TRBJ2-7, with 8 bases lining up with TRBD1. The clonotype was recovered from an elderly woman with acute or convalescent COVID-19. Specimen: peripheral blood. CDR3 loop: CASRGQGISYEQYF. The DNA of the CDR3 is TGTGCCAGCAGAGGACAGGGTATCTCCTACGAGCAGTACTTC.